Following are 25 T cell receptor beta chains from one sample sequenced in a study of CDR3 diversity in severe acne. TCRdb called the PCR reads again in MiXCR, with one record for every CDR3 protein. Among tens of thousands of distinct CDR3 sequences listed, about 54% were seen once. The sample consisted of blood. The receptors here all came from a male donor in good health, without acne.

The chain carries TRBV19 and TRBJ1-2; 9 nucleotides agree with TRBD1. Trimming took 6 bases from V and 8 from J; bases not matched to a gene: 10. This CDR3 has 14 amino acids. The germline gives CDR1 LNHDA, CDR2 SQIVND (reference sequence). The CDR3 DNA follows: TGTGCCAGTAGCGCAAACGGACAGGGGAGCGGCTACACCTTC. It is translated as CASSANGQGSGYTF.

This clonotype has a count of ten or more. The V and J genes are TRBV11-2 and TRBJ2-3; D not resolved. CDR1 is SGHAT and CDR2 is FQNNGV in the germline V gene. This CDR3 is 13 amino acids long. V was shortened by 5 bases and J by 6 bases, with 12 bases between the two germline ends. The CDR3 loop is CASSGPTLDTQYF. The CDR3, as DNA: TGTGCCAGCAGCGGCCCAACTTTGGATACGCAGTATTTT.

The genes are TRBV7-8 and TRBJ2-5, with 13 bases aligning to TRBD2. The CDR3 is 17 amino acids. Germline V gene lookup returns CDR1 SGHVS and CDR2 FQNEAQ. V shed 5 bases and J 2 bases; nucleotides not matched to a gene: 8. The CDR3 region is CASSTHGTSGIQETQYF. The CDR3 coding sequence is TGTGCCAGCAGCACACACGGGACTAGCGGGATTCAAGAGACCCAGTACTTC.

This clonotype was counted ten times or more. The chain carries TRBV3-1 and TRBJ1-1, with unresolved D. V lost 3 bases and J lost 5, with 7 bases in between. The CDR3 loop spans 12 amino acids. The V gene's germline CDR1 is LGHDT and CDR2 YNNKEL (reference sequence). The CDR3 region is CASSQGWTEAFF. CDR3 in DNA: TGTGCCAGCAGCCAGGGATGGACTGAAGCTTTCTTT. Full variable domain (remainder filled in from reference TRBV3-1 and TRBJ1-1): DTAVSQTPKYLVTQMGNDKSIKCEQNLGHDTMYWYKQDSKKFLKIMFSYNNKELIINETVPNRFSPKSPDKAHLNLHINSLELGDSAVYFCASSQGWTEAFFGQGTRLTVV.

The sample holds many counts of this clonotype. The genes are TRBV7-8 and TRBJ2-2; 10 bases line up with TRBD2. This CDR3 comprises 16 residues. In germline, CDR1 is SGHVS, CDR2 FQNEAQ. J gave up 3 bases and V 1 base, and 2 bases lay outside the gene matches. The CDR3 is CASSLVLAGDTGELFF. CDR3 DNA sequence: TGTGCCAGCAGCTTAGTTCTAGCGGGGGACACCGGGGAGCTGTTTTTT.

Turning to this clonotype: This may stem from a read error, because a much larger clone lies one nucleotide away. It is likely a read error, because the conserved phenylalanine at the end of the CDR3 is missing. The CDR3 DNA sequence: TGTGCCAGCAGTGAAAACGGACTGCTTAATCAGCCCCAGCATTTA. As protein: CASSENGLLNQPQHL. The chain joins TRBV6-1 to TRBJ1-5; D gene unclear. The germline CDR1 and CDR2 sequences are MNHNS and SASEGT. V lost 2 bases and J lost 4, with 12 bases in between. The CDR3 loop spans 15 amino acids.

V and J are TRBV20-1 and TRBJ1-2; TRBD1 might be the D (5 bases). Germline V gives CDR1 DFQATT, CDR2 SNEGSKA (reference sequence). V dropped 0 bases and J dropped 6 bases, with 17 bases sitting between them. CDR3 length equals 15 residues. This CDR3 reads CSARDTRNVGDGYTF. In nucleotides, the CDR3 is TGCAGTGCTAGAGACACACGGAATGTGGGGGATGGCTACACCTTC.

There are many counts of this clonotype. CDR3 nucleotide sequence: TGTGCCAGCAGTTCTCTAGCGGGAGCTTACTACGAGCAGTACTTC. This codes for CASSSLAGAYYEQYF. V usage is TRBV6-2 or TRBV6-3 and J usage is TRBJ2-7; 10 positions agree with TRBD2. The V gene's germline CDR1 is MNHEY and CDR2 SVGEGT. The CDR3 consists of 15 residues. J was trimmed by 3 bases and V by 4 bases; bases with no gene match: 6.

The chain couples TRBV2 to TRBJ2-5; D is ambiguous. Trimming left V 5 bases short and J 7 bases short, with 14 bases between. The germline V gene encodes CDR1 SNHLY and CDR2 FYNNEI. The length of the CDR3 is 13 residues. The CDR3 nucleotides are TGTGCCAGCAGTTTGAAGGCCCCCGGGACCCAGTACTTC. Translation gives CASSLKAPGTQYF.

This clonotype is a singleton in its sample. The junction departs from the called germline gene at one end, perhaps through a read error. The J gene is TRBJ2-7, the V gene TRBV10-3; 10 positions agree with TRBD1. The CDR3 has 14 residues. Germline V gene sequence: CDR1 ENHRY, CDR2 SYGVKD. As DNA, the CDR3 is TGCGCCATTAGTGAGGCAGGACAGGGGGGAAAGCAGTACTTC. Protein product: CAISEAGQGGKQYF.

This clonotype came up a few times. J is TRBJ2-7 and V is TRBV6-4; maybe TRBD1 (6 bases). The CDR3 loop spans 10 amino acids. Trimming removed 5 bases at V and 7 bases at J, with 6 bases between. Germline V gene lookup returns CDR1 MRHNA and CDR2 SNTAGT. The chain's CDR3 is CASSTGEQYF. CDR3 sequence (DNA): TGTGCCAGCAGTACAGGGGAGCAGTACTTC.

Only a few counts were recorded for this clonotype. The chain uses TRBV20-1 and TRBJ2-5; 7 bases match TRBD1. The CDR3 extends over 15 amino acids. The V and J ends lost 5 bases and 1 base, in that order; junction bases with no gene match: 10. The germline CDR1 and CDR2 sequences are DFQATT and SNEGSKA (reference sequence). CDR3 DNA: TGCAGTGCTCACGCCGGGACAGAGGTCCAAGAGACCCAGTACTTC. Encoded protein: CSAHAGTEVQETQYF.

The CDR3 protein is CASSLAQDLQETQYF. CDR3 sequence (DNA): TGTGCCAGCAGCTTGGCCCAGGACCTTCAAGAGACCCAGTACTTC. The gene calls are TRBV5-5 and TRBJ2-5; D not resolved. V lost 0 bases and J lost 2, with 11 bases in between. Germline lookup yields CDR1 SGHKS and CDR2 YYEKEE (reference sequence). CDR3 length: 15 residues.

This clonotype has at least ten counts. V is TRBV7-9 and J is TRBJ2-3, with 9 bases fitting TRBD2. Trimming cost V 2 bases and J 1 base; bases outside gene matches: 1. The V gene's germline CDR1 is SEHNR and CDR2 FQNEAQ (reference sequence). CDR3 length equals 15 residues. The chain's CDR3 is CASSLLAGGTDTQYF. The DNA for the CDR3 is TGTGCCAGCAGCTTATTAGCGGGAGGCACAGATACGCAGTATTTT.

In this sample, this clonotype turned up many times. The V gene is TRBV4-1, the J gene TRBJ1-5; TRBD1 matches at 7 bases. Unmatched junction bases numbered 4, after V lost 1 base and J lost 1 base. Germline V gene lookup returns CDR1 MGHRA and CDR2 YSYEKL. The CDR3 length is 16 residues. The CDR3, as DNA: TGCGCCAGCAGCCAAGCCTGGGACAGCAGCAATCAGCCCCAGCATTTT. This gives the protein CASSQAWDSSNQPQHF.

V and J are TRBV2 and TRBJ2-3; 8 bases line up with TRBD2. V lost 6 bases and J lost 3; bases outside the gene matches: 5. The germline CDR1 and CDR2 sequences are SNHLY and FYNNEI. CDR3 size: 14 residues. The CDR3 region has the DNA TGTGCCAGCAGACCCGGGGGGGGAACAGATACGCAGTATTTT. It specifies CASRPGGGTDTQYF.

V is TRBV7-3 and J is TRBJ2-7; 7 nucleotides match TRBD1. The germline V gene has CDR1 SGHTA and CDR2 FQGTGA. This CDR3 has 16 amino acids. V dropped 2 bases and J dropped 3; count of bases not matched to a gene: 10. CDR3 sequence reads: CASSLGFGDSNYEQYF. The CDR3 nucleotides read TGTGCCAGCAGCTTAGGGTTTGGGGACAGCAACTACGAGCAGTACTTC.

V gene TRBV6-4 combines with J gene TRBJ2-1, with TRBD2 matching over 15 bases. V was clipped by 7 bases and J by 6 bases; unmatched bases: 1. Germline V CDR1 and CDR2: MRHNA, SNTAGT. The length of the CDR3 is 14 residues. The CDR3 region has the DNA TGTGCCAGCACGGGACTAGCGGGAGGCAATGAGCAGTTCTTC. It yields the protein CASTGLAGGNEQFF.

This clonotype has a count of ten or more. The chain carries TRBV19 and TRBJ2-1, with 7 positions matching TRBD2. Trimming at V came to 5 bases and at J to 0 bases, leaving 4 bases not matched to a gene. CDR1 and CDR2 (germline): LNHDA, SQIVND (reference sequence). The length of the CDR3 is 15 residues. The CDR3 coding sequence is TGTGCCAGTAGTTCTAGCGGAAGCTCCTACAATGAGCAGTTCTTC. Its translation: CASSSSGSSYNEQFF. Full variable domain (outside the CDR3, taken from reference TRBV19 and TRBJ2-1): DGGITQSPKYLFRKEGQNVTLSCEQNLNHDAMYWYRQDPGQGLRLIYYSQIVNDFQKGDIAEGYSVSREKKESFPLTVTSAQKNPTAFYLCASSSSGSSYNEQFFGPGTRLTVL.

The chain couples TRBV6-6 to TRBJ2-7, with TRBD1 matching over 11 bases. CDR1 MNHNY and CDR2 SVGAGI come from the germline V gene (reference sequence). With 6 bases clipped from V and 4 bases from J, the junction kept 8 bases outside the gene matches. This CDR3 spans 15 amino acids. CDR3: CASSPGQGEKYEQYF. The CDR3 region has the DNA TGTGCCAGCAGCCCGGGACAGGGGGAGAAGTACGAGCAGTACTTC.

The chain joins TRBV29-1 to TRBJ2-3; the match to TRBD2 covers 7 bases. The V and J ends lost 3 bases and 3 bases, in that order; junction bases with no gene match: 6. This CDR3 is built from 14 residues. Germline V gene sequence: CDR1 SQVTM, CDR2 ANQGSEA. The CDR3 is CSVDGLVGTDTQYF. The CDR3 DNA reads as TGCAGCGTTGATGGACTAGTGGGGACAGATACGCAGTATTTT.

The V and J genes are TRBV14 and TRBJ1-1; perhaps TRBD1 as D (5 bases). The length of the CDR3 is 14 residues. The germline V and J ends were trimmed by 3 bases and 0 bases, with 8 bases remaining between them. Germline V gene sequence: CDR1 SGHDN, CDR2 FVKESK. The CDR3 sequence: CASSQAGMNTEAFF. DNA of the CDR3: TGTGCCAGCAGCCAGGCAGGGATGAACACTGAAGCTTTCTTT.

This chain links TRBV9 with TRBJ2-7; 7 nucleotides align to TRBD1. The trim removed 4 bases at V and 0 bases at J, leaving 4 bases unmatched. Germline CDR1 SGDLS, CDR2 YYNGEE. The CDR3 covers 14 residues. CDR3 sequence: CASSLQGSSYEQYF. The CDR3 DNA sequence: TGTGCCAGCAGCCTACAGGGGTCCTCCTACGAGCAGTACTTC.

The rearrangement uses TRBV19 and TRBJ2-7, with 10 bases matching TRBD2. The V gene's germline CDR1 is LNHDA and CDR2 SQIVND (reference sequence). The ends lost 1 base at V and 2 bases at J; junction bases unmatched: 2. This CDR3 region has 15 residues. CDR3 sequence (DNA): TGTGCCAGTAGTATAGTAGCGGGAGGAACCTACGAGCAGTACTTC. Amino acid sequence: CASSIVAGGTYEQYF.

The genes are TRBV20-1 and TRBJ2-1; TRBD2 matches 7 bases. This CDR3 is 15 amino acids long. Germline V gene lookup returns CDR1 DFQATT and CDR2 SNEGSKA (reference sequence). V shed 0 bases and J 2 bases; nucleotides not matched to a gene: 4. The DNA for the CDR3 is TGCAGTGCTAGAGAAGCGGGGTCTCCCTACAATGAGCAGTTCTTC. The encoded protein is CSAREAGSPYNEQFF.